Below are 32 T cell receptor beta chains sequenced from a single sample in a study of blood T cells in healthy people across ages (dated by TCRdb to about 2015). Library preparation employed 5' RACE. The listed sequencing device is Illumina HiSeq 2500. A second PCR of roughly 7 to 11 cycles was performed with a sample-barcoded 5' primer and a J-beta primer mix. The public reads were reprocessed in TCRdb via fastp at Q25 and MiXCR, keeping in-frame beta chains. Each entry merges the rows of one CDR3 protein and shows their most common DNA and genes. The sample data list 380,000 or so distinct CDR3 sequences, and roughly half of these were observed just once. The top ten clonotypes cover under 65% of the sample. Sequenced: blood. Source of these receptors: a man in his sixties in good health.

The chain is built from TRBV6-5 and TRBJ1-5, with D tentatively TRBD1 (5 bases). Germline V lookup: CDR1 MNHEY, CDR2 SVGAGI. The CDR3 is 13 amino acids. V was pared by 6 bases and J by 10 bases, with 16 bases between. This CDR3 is CASSPDSSRPQHF. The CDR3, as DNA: TGTGCCAGCAGCCCCGACAGCTCTCGACCCCAGCATTTT.

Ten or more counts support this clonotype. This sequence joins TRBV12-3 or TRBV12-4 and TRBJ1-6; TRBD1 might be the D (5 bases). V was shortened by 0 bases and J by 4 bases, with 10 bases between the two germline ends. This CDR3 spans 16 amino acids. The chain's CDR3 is CASSLASGTYNSPLHF. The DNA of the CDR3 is TGTGCCAGCAGTTTAGCATCCGGGACTTATAATTCACCCCTCCACTTT.

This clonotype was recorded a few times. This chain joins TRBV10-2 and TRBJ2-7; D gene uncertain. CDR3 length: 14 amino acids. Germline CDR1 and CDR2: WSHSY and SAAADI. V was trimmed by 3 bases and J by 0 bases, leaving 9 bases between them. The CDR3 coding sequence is TGCGCCAGCAGTGACGGGCATAACTCCTACGAGCAGTACTTC. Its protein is CASSDGHNSYEQYF.

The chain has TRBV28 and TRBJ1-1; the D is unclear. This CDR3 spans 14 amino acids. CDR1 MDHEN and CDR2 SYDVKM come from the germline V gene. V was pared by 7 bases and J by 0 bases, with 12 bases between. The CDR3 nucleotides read TGTGCCAGCACTTGGGCAAACATGAACACTGAAGCTTTCTTT. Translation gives CASTWANMNTEAFF.

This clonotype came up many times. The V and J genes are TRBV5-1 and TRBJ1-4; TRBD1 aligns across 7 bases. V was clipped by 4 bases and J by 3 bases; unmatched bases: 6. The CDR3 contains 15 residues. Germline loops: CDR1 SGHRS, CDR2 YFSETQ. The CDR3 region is CASSPRQGPNEKLFF. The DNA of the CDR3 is TGCGCCAGCAGCCCCCGACAGGGCCCTAATGAAAAACTGTTTTTT.

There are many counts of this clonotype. The CDR3: CAGGTSGSKQETQYF. Written as DNA, the CDR3 is TGTGCCGGGGGGACTAGCGGGAGTAAACAAGAGACCCAGTACTTC. V and J are TRBV7-9 and TRBJ2-5; 14 nucleotides line up with TRBD2. With 11 bases clipped from V and 2 bases from J, the junction kept 7 bases outside the gene matches. Germline lookup yields CDR1 SEHNR and CDR2 FQNEAQ (reference sequence). This CDR3 comprises 15 residues.

CDR3 in amino acids: CASSYDPYRSGKTYNEQFF. The CDR3 DNA follows: TGTGCCAGCAGTTACGACCCATATCGAAGCGGGAAAACCTACAATGAGCAGTTCTTC. This chain joins TRBV6-2 or TRBV6-3 and TRBJ2-1, with 7 bases aligning to TRBD2. CDR3 length: 19 residues. Per the germline V gene, CDR1 is MNHEY and CDR2 is SVGEGT. The J segment lost 2 bases and the V segment lost 2 bases, leaving 15 bases of the junction unmatched.

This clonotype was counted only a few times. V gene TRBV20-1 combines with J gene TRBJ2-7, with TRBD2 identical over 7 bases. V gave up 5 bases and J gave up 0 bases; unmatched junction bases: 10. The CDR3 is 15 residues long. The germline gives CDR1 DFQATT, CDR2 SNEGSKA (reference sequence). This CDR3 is CSASPGSGDSYEQYF. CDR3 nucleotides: TGCAGTGCTTCCCCTGGGAGCGGGGACTCCTACGAGCAGTACTTC.

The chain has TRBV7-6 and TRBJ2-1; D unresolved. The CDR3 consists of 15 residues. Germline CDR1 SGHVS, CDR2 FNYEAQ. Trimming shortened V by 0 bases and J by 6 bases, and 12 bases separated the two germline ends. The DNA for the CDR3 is TGTGCCAGCAGCTTAGCTGAAGTACTGGGCAATGAGCAGTTCTTC. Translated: CASSLAEVLGNEQFF.

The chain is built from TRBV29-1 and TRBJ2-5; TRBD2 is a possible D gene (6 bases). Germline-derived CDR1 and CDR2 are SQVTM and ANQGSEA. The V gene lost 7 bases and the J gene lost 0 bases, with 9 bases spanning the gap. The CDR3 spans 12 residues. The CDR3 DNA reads TGCAGCGGGGGACTGAACCAAGAGACCCAGTACTTC. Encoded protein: CSGGLNQETQYF.

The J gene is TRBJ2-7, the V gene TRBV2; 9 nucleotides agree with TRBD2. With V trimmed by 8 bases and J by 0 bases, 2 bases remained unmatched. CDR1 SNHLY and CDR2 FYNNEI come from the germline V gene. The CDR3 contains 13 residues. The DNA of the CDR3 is TGTGCCAGCGCGGGGGGGAGCTCCTACGAGCAGTACTTC. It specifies CASAGGSSYEQYF.

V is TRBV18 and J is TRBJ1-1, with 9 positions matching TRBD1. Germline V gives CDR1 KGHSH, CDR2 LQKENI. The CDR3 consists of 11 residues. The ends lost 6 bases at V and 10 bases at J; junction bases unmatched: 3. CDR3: CASSLGQGAFF. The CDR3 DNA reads TGTGCCAGCTCTCTGGGACAGGGAGCTTTCTTT.

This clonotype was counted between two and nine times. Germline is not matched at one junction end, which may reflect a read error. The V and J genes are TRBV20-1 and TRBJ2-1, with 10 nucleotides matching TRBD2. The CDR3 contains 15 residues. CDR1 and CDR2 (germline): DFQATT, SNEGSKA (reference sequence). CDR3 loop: CSARGVVSGRNEQFF. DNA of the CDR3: TGCAGTGCCAGAGGGGTGGTTAGCGGGAGGAATGAGCAGTTCTTC.

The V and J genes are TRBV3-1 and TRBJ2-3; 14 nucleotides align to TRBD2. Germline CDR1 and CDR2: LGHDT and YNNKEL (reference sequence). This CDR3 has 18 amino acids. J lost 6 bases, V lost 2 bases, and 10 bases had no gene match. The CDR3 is CASSQSGLAGALGDTQYF. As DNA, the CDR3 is TGTGCCAGCAGCCAATCGGGACTAGCGGGAGCTTTGGGGGATACGCAGTATTTT.

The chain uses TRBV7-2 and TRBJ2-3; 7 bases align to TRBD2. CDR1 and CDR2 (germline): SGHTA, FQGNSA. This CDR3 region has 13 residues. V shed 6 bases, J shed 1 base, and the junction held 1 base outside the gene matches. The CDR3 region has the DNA TGTGCCAGCAGTGCGGGGGGCACAGATACGCAGTATTTT. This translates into CASSAGGTDTQYF. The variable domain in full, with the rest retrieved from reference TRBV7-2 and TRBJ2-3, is GAGVSQSPSNKVTEKGKDVELRCDPISGHTALYWYRQSLGQGLEFLIYFQGNSAPDKSGLPSDRFSAERTGGSVSTLTIQRTQQEDSAVYLCASSAGGTDTQYFGPGTRLTVL.

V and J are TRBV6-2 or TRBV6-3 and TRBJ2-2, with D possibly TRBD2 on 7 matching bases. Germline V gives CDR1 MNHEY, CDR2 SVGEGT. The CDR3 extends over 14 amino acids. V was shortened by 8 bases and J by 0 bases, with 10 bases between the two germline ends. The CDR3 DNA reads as TGTGCCAGCGGGAGGGGGTCGAACACCGGGGAGCTGTTTTTT. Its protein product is CASGRGSNTGELFF.

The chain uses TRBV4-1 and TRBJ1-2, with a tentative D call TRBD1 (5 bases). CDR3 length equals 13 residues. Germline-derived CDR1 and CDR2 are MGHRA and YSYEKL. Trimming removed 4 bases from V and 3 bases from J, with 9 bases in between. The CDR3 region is CASSRVGDYGYTF. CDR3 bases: TGCGCCAGCAGCCGGGTGGGGGACTATGGCTACACCTTC.

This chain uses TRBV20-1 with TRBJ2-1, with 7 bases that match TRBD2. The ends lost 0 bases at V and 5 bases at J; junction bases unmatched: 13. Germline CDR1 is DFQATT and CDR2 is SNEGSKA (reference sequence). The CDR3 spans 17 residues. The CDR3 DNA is TGCAGTGCTAGAGACTCCCCTTTTGGGCGGGGGAACAATGAGCAGTTCTTC. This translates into CSARDSPFGRGNNEQFF.

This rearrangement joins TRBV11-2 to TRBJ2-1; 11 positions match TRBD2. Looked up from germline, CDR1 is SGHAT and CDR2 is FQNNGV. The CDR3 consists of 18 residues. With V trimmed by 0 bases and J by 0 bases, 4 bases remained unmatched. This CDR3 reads CASSLEPSGGSSYNEQFF. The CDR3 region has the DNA TGTGCCAGCAGCTTAGAGCCTAGCGGGGGGTCCTCCTACAATGAGCAGTTCTTC.

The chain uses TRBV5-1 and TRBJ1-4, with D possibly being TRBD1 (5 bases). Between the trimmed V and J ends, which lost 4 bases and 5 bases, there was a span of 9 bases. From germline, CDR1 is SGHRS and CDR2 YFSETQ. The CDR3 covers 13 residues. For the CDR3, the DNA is TGCGCCAGCAGCGGGGGACGGAATGAAAAACTGTTTTTT. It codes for CASSGGRNEKLFF.

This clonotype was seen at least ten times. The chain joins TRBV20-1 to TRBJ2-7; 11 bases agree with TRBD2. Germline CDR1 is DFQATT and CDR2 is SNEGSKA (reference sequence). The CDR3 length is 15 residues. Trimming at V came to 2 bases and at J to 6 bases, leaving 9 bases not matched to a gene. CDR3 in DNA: TGCAGTGCTAGATCTAAGACTAGCGGGAAAGGCGAGCAGTACTTC. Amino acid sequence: CSARSKTSGKGEQYF.

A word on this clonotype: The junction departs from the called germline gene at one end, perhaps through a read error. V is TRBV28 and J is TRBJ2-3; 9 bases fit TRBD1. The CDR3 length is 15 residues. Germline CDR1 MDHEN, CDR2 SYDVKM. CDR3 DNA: TGTGCCTGCAGTTTATGGACAGGGGGCACAGATACGCAGTATTTT. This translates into CACSLWTGGTDTQYF. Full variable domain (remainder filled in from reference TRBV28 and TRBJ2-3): DVKVTQSSRYLVKRTGEKVFLECVQDMDHENMFWYRQDPGLGLRLIYFSYDVKMKEKGDIPEGYSVSREKKERFSLILESASTNQTSMYLCACSLWTGGTDTQYFGPGTRLTVL.

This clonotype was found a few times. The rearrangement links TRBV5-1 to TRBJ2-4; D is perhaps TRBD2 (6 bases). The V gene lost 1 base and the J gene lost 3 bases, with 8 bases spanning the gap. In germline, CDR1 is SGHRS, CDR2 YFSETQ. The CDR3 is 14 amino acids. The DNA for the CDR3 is TGCGCCAGCAGCTTGTGGGGAGGCAAAAACATTCAGTACTTC. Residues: CASSLWGGKNIQYF.

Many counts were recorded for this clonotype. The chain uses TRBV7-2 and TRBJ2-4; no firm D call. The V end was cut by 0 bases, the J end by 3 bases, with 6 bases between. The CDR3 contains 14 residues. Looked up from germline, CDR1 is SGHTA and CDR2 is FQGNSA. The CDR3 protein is CASSLAAGKNIQYF. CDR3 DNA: TGTGCCAGCAGCTTAGCTGCCGGCAAAAACATTCAGTACTTC.

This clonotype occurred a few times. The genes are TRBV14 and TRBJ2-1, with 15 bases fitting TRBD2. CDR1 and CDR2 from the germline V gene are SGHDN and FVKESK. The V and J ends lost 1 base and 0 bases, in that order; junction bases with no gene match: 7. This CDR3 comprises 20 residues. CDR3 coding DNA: TGTGCCAGCAGCCAAGCGGGCGGGACTAGCGGGAGGAGCTCCTACAATGAGCAGTTCTTC. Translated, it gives CASSQAGGTSGRSSYNEQFF.

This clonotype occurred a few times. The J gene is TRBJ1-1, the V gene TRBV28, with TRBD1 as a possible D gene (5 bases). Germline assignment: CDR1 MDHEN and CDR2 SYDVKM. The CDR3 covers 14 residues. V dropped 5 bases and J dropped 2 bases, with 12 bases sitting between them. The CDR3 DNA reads TGTGCCAGCAGTAGGAGGGGCGCCAACACTGAAGCTTTCTTT. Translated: CASSRRGANTEAFF.

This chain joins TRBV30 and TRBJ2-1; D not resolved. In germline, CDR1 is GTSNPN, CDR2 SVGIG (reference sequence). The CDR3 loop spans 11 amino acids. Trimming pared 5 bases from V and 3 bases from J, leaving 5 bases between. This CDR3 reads CAWDHYNEQFF. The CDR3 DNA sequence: TGTGCCTGGGACCACTACAATGAGCAGTTCTTC.

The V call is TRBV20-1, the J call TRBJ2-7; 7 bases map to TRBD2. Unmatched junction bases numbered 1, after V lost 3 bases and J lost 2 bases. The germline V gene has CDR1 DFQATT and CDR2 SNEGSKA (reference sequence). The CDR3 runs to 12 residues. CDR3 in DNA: TGCAGTGCTAGGGGGAGGGCCTACGAGCAGTACTTC. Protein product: CSARGRAYEQYF.

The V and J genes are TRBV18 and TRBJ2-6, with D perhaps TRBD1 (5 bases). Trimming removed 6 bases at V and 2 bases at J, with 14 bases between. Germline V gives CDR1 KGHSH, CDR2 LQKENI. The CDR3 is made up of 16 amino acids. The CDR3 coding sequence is TGTGCCAGCTCCCTAAACGACAGAACTGGGGCCAACGTCCTGACTTTC. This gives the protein CASSLNDRTGANVLTF.

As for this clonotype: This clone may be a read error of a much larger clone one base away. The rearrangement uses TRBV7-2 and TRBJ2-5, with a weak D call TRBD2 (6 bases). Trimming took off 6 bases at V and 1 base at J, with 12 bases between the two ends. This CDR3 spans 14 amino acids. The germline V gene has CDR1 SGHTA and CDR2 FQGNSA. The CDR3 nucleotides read TGTACCAGCAGGCGCGGGATGCTCCAAGAGACCCAGTACTTC. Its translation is CTSRRGMLQETQYF. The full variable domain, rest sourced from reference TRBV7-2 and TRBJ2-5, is GAGVSQSPSNKVTEKGKDVELRCDPISGHTALYWYRQSLGQGLEFLIYFQGNSAPDKSGLPSDRFSAERTGGSVSTLTIQRTQQEDSAVYLCTSRRGMLQETQYFGPGTRLLVL.

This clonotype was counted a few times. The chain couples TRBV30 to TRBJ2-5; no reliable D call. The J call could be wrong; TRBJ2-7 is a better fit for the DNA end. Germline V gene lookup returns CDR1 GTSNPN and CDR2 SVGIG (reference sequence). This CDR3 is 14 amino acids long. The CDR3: CAWSESPLQGEQYF. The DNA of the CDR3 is TGTGCCTGGAGTGAAAGCCCCCTACAAGGCGAGCAGTACTTC.

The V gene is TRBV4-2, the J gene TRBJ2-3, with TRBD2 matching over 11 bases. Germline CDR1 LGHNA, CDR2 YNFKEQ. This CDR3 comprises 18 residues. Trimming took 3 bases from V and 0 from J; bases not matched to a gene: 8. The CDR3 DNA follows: TGTGCCAGCAGCCACTTAGCGGGGGGGCTTACTAGCACAGATACGCAGTATTTT. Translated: CASSHLAGGLTSTDTQYF.